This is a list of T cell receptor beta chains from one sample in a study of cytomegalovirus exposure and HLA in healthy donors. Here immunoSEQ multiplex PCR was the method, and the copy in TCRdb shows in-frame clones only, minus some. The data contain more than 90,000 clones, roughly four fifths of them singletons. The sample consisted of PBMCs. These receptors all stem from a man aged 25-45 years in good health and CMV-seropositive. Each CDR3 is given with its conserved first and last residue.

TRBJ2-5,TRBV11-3,CASSATGGQETQYF
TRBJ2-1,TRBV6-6,CASSSGGALNEQFF
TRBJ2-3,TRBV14,CASSQGWGRRFTDTQYF
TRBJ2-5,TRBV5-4,CASSSGQGRETQYF
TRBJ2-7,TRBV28,CASRRSGGFYEQYF
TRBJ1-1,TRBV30,CASQVKGVDTEAFF
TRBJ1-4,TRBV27,CASSSLQGWWEKLFF
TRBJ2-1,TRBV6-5,CASSPQGVVLTEQFF
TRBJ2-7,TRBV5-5,CASSIGGRRTYEQYF
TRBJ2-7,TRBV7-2,CASSLALDRGYEQYF
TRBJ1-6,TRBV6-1,CASRITGSNSPLHF
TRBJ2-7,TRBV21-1,CASSKAGQGLREQYF
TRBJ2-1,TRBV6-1,CASSAYSGGAYNEQFF